This entry lists 26 T cell receptor beta chains sequenced from one sample in a study of blood T cell repertoires in COVID-19. Sequenced by immunoSEQ multiplex PCR; TCRdb stores in-frame clones only, minus some. The table has about 170,000 clones, approximately 89% seen once; the top ten hold approximately 0.8%. Sequences were obtained from PBMCs or T cells enriched from blood (not recorded which). Receptors were obtained from a woman aged 18-30 years who had recovered from COVID-19.

The chain combines TRBV29-1 with TRBJ1-1; unclear D gene. Between the trimmed V and J ends, which lost 1 base and 5 bases, there was a span of 14 bases. Germline values: CDR1 SQVTM, CDR2 ANQGSEA. The CDR3 has 14 amino acids. The CDR3: CSVEGTPRRTEAFF. CDR3 in DNA: TGCAGCGTTGAAGGGACCCCCCGGAGGACTGAAGCTTTCTTT.

The V and J genes are TRBV7-6 and TRBJ2-1; perhaps TRBD2 as D (6 bases). This CDR3 has 16 amino acids. Trimming took off 5 bases at V and 3 bases at J, with 17 bases between the two ends. Germline-derived CDR1 and CDR2 are SGHVS and FNYEAQ. CDR3 coding DNA: TGTGCCAGCAGCCACCAGACGGGAGATCGCTACAATGAGCAGTTCTTC. Its protein is CASSHQTGDRYNEQFF.

This chain joins TRBV6-5 and TRBJ1-5, with no clear D. The CDR3 spans 12 residues. V dropped 8 bases and J dropped 3 bases, with 8 bases sitting between them. Per germline, CDR1 MNHEY and CDR2 SVGAGI. The CDR3 loop is CASGGYNQPQHF. In DNA, the CDR3 is TGTGCCAGCGGAGGGTACAATCAGCCCCAGCATTTT.

The chain recombines TRBV19 with TRBJ2-1; the D is unclear. This CDR3 region has 12 residues. CDR1 is LNHDA and CDR2 is SQIVND in the germline V gene (reference sequence). With 7 bases removed from V and 4 bases from J, the gap between germline ends came to 8 bases. The CDR3 coding sequence is TGTGCCAGTATTGGCCCTTACAATGAGCAGTTCTTC. This encodes CASIGPYNEQFF.

This clone was detected a few times. The V call is TRBV7-3, the J call TRBJ1-6, with 11 bases lining up with TRBD1. The CDR3 runs to 14 residues. J was trimmed by 9 bases and V by 3 bases; bases with no gene match: 1. CDR1 and CDR2 (germline): SGHTA, FQGTGA. The CDR3 region has the DNA TGTGCCAGCAGCTTGGGACAGGGGGGTTCACCCCTCCACTTT. Translated: CASSLGQGGSPLHF.

The chain is built from TRBV15 and TRBJ2-1; D perhaps matches TRBD2 (7 bases). V lost 2 bases and J lost 6, with 17 bases in between. The CDR3 extends over 16 amino acids. Germline V gives CDR1 LNHNV, CDR2 YYDKDF (reference sequence). CDR3 sequence (DNA): TGTGCCACCAGCAGATGGGTAGGGGGAGGGGCCAATGAGCAGTTCTTC. This encodes CATSRWVGGGANEQFF. The full variable domain, rest sourced from reference TRBV15 and TRBJ2-1, is DAMVIQNPRYQVTQFGKPVTLSCSQTLNHNVMYWYQQKSSQAPKLLFHYYDKDFNNEADTPDNFQSRRPNTSFCFLDIRSPGLGDTAMYLCATSRWVGGGANEQFFGPGTRLTVL.

This rearrangement joins TRBV11-2 to TRBJ2-7, with 8 bases matching TRBD2. V gave up 1 base and J gave up 2 bases; unmatched junction bases: 7. Germline V gene data show CDR1 as SGHAT and CDR2 as FQNNGV. The CDR3 contains 16 residues. Here the CDR3 DNA reads TGTGCCAGCAGCTTAGCCCCCTTAGCGGGACCCTACGAGCAGTACTTC. This translates into CASSLAPLAGPYEQYF. Based on the CDR3 plus reference TRBV11-2 and TRBJ2-7, the full variable domain is EAGVAQSPRYKIIEKRQSVAFWCNPISGHATLYWYQQILGQGPKLLIQFQNNGVVDDSQLPKDRFSAERLKGVDSTLKIQPAKLEDSAVYLCASSLAPLAGPYEQYFGPGTRLTVT.

The chain joins TRBV6-9 to TRBJ1-2; D gene ambiguous. Deletions cut 6 bases from V and 3 bases from J, with 11 bases between. The CDR3 extends over 13 amino acids. Germline-derived CDR1 and CDR2 are MNHGY and SVAAGI. This chain's CDR3 is CASSPQRDYGYTF. For the CDR3, the DNA is TGTGCCAGCAGCCCTCAGAGGGACTATGGCTACACCTTC.

The V call is TRBV5-4, the J call TRBJ1-1, with TRBD1 matching over 7 bases. This CDR3 spans 14 amino acids. CDR1 and CDR2 from the germline V gene are SGHNT and YYREEE (reference sequence). Trimming cost V 4 bases and J 3 bases; bases outside gene matches: 6. Here the CDR3 reads CASSARQGYTEAFF. CDR3 nucleotide sequence: TGTGCCAGCAGCGCCCGACAGGGATACACTGAAGCTTTCTTT.

This chain uses TRBV19 with TRBJ2-1; a weak D match, TRBD2 (5 bases). CDR1 is LNHDA and CDR2 is SQIVND in the germline V gene (reference sequence). This CDR3 comprises 13 residues. With 6 bases removed from V and 2 bases from J, the gap between germline ends came to 8 bases. The CDR3, as DNA: TGTGCCAGTAGGAGCGGAGCCTACAATGAGCAGTTCTTC. Protein: CASRSGAYNEQFF.

The chain is built from TRBV11-2 and TRBJ2-7, with D possibly being TRBD1 (6 bases). The CDR3 extends over 13 amino acids. Looked up from germline, CDR1 is SGHAT and CDR2 is FQNNGV. Between the trimmed V and J ends, which lost 4 bases and 2 bases, there was a span of 9 bases. This CDR3 reads CASSSGTTYEQYF. The CDR3 DNA reads TGTGCCAGCAGCTCCGGGACAACCTACGAGCAGTACTTC.

The J gene is TRBJ1-2, the V gene TRBV28, with D unclear. The V end was cut by 3 bases, the J end by 3 bases, with 8 bases between. The CDR3 runs 13 residues. Germline V gives CDR1 MDHEN, CDR2 SYDVKM. CDR3 loop: CASSFEPHYGYTF. CDR3 in DNA: TGTGCCAGCAGTTTTGAGCCCCACTATGGCTACACCTTC.

This rearrangement joins TRBV3-1 (or the pseudogene TRBV3-2) to TRBJ2-1, with 11 bases lining up with TRBD2. V lost 5 bases and J lost 6; bases outside the gene matches: 9. Germline CDR1 reads LGHDT; CDR2 reads YNNKEL (reference sequence). The CDR3 totals 16 residues. DNA for the CDR3: TGTGCCAGCAGCGTCGACGGGACTAGCGGAGCCAATGAGCAGTTCTTC. Its translation is CASSVDGTSGANEQFF.

This chain uses TRBV27 with TRBJ2-3; 8 bases are shared with TRBD2. The trim removed 2 bases at V and 8 bases at J, leaving 21 bases unmatched. The CDR3 loop spans 19 amino acids. Germline V gene sequence: CDR1 MNHEY, CDR2 SMNVEV (reference sequence). This CDR3 is CASSLPSRRAGERLGTQYF. The CDR3 region has the DNA TGTGCCAGCAGTTTACCCTCCAGAAGAGCGGGAGAGAGACTGGGTACGCAGTATTTT.

The chain uses TRBV14 and TRBJ2-3; D is uncertain. The CDR3 runs 16 residues. The germline gives CDR1 SGHDN, CDR2 FVKESK. V lost 0 bases, J lost 2 bases, and 12 bases lay in between. CDR3 sequence: CASSQDVGGYTDTQYF. The DNA of the CDR3 is TGTGCCAGCAGCCAAGATGTCGGCGGATACACAGATACGCAGTATTTT.

The V gene is TRBV5-6, the J gene TRBJ1-2; 10 positions agree with TRBD1. The V segment lost 5 bases and the J segment 5 bases; nucleotides outside the gene matches: 9. The germline V gene encodes CDR1 SGHDT and CDR2 YYEEEE. This CDR3 is built from 15 residues. This CDR3 reads CASSHIDRGLYGYTF. In nucleotides, the CDR3 is TGTGCCAGCAGTCACATTGACAGGGGGCTGTATGGCTACACCTTC.

To note about this clone: Distinct nucleotide sequences in the sample also encode this CDR3. The chain links TRBV3-1 (or the pseudogene TRBV3-2) to TRBJ2-7; 7 bases agree with TRBD1. The CDR3 sequence is 13 residues long. Germline CDR1 is LGHDT and CDR2 is YNNKEL (reference sequence). The V segment lost 6 bases and the J segment 4 bases; nucleotides outside the gene matches: 6. CDR3 sequence reads: CASSRDRGYEQYF. The DNA of the CDR3 is TGTGCCAGCAGTCGGGACAGAGGATACGAGCAGTACTTC.

With respect to this clone: The sample has other DNA sequences that encode this CDR3 too. The chain employs TRBV28 and TRBJ2-6; D is possibly TRBD1 (6 bases). V shed 6 bases and J shed 2 bases, with 11 bases lying between them. The V gene's germline CDR1 is MDHEN and CDR2 SYDVKM. The CDR3 extends over 15 amino acids. The DNA for the CDR3 is TGTGCCAGCAGCCTCCCAGGGGCTGGGGCCAACGTCCTGACTTTC. Its protein is CASSLPGAGANVLTF.

J is TRBJ2-1 and V is TRBV28; 15 bases fit TRBD2. Germline CDR1 MDHEN, CDR2 SYDVKM. Losses at the gene ends were 5 bases for V and 0 bases for J; bases not matched to a gene: 14. This CDR3 contains 21 residues. CDR3 sequence (DNA): TGTGCCAGCAGTCTTTTTTGGGGGACTAGCGGGAGGCAATTCTCCTACAATGAGCAGTTCTTC. Translating it yields CASSLFWGTSGRQFSYNEQFF.

The chain has TRBV6-6 and TRBJ1-6, with a possible D match to TRBD1 (6 bases). Per germline, CDR1 MNHNY and CDR2 SVGAGI (reference sequence). The CDR3 loop spans 15 amino acids. The ends were cut back, 2 bases at V and 10 bases at J, with 15 bases in the middle. CDR3 residues: CASSYRGAGDSPLHF. The DNA of the CDR3 is TGTGCCAGCAGTTACCGGGGGGCCGGTGACTCACCCCTCCACTTT.

This chain connects TRBV6-2 or TRBV6-3 to TRBJ2-7; D might be TRBD2 (6 bases). The CDR3 loop spans 13 amino acids. V gave up 6 bases and J gave up 3 bases, with 12 bases separating them. The germline CDR1 and CDR2 sequences are MNHEY and SVGEGT. The DNA of the CDR3 is TGTGCCAGCAGCCGCGGGCGGGACTACGAGCAGTACTTC. Its protein is CASSRGRDYEQYF.

The rearrangement joins TRBV25-1 to TRBJ2-6, with D possibly TRBD1 on 5 matching bases. Looked up from germline, CDR1 is MGHDK and CDR2 is SYGVNS. The CDR3 has 16 residues. Trimming took off 3 bases at V and 2 bases at J, with 11 bases between the two ends. DNA of the CDR3: TGTGCCAGCAGTGACAGGGTACTTGCTGGGGCCAACGTCCTGACTTTC. This encodes CASSDRVLAGANVLTF.

V gene TRBV28 combines with J gene TRBJ2-7, with 7 bases matching TRBD1. The CDR3 extends over 16 amino acids. Trimming cost V 1 base and J 2 bases; bases outside gene matches: 8. Germline V gives CDR1 MDHEN, CDR2 SYDVKM. The CDR3 region is CASSLFPRGTPYEQYF. The CDR3 DNA reads as TGTGCCAGCAGTTTATTTCCCAGGGGGACCCCCTACGAGCAGTACTTC. Full variable domain (outside the CDR3, taken from reference TRBV28 and TRBJ2-7): DVKVTQSSRYLVKRTGEKVFLECVQDMDHENMFWYRQDPGLGLRLIYFSYDVKMKEKGDIPEGYSVSREKKERFSLILESASTNQTSMYLCASSLFPRGTPYEQYFGPGTRLTVT.

This chain links TRBV6-4 with TRBJ1-4, with D tentatively TRBD1 (5 bases). This CDR3 spans 16 amino acids. The V gene lost 7 bases and the J gene lost 0 bases, with 15 bases spanning the gap. Per the germline V gene, CDR1 is MRHNA and CDR2 is SNTAGT. Here the CDR3 reads CASMGGDPSTNEKLFF. DNA for the CDR3: TGTGCCAGCATGGGCGGGGACCCTTCAACTAATGAAAAACTGTTTTTT.

This sequence joins TRBV5-1 and TRBJ2-7; possible D gene TRBD2, 5 bases. From germline, CDR1 is SGHRS and CDR2 YFSETQ. The CDR3 has 13 residues. The V end was cut by 1 base, the J end by 2 bases, with 7 bases between. CDR3 coding DNA: TGCGCCAGCAGCTTGCGGGATGCCTACGAGCAGTACTTC. Translating gives CASSLRDAYEQYF.

This chain joins TRBV7-9 and TRBJ2-1; no definite D call. The germline V gene encodes CDR1 SEHNR and CDR2 FQNEAQ (reference sequence). V dropped 1 base and J dropped 10 bases, with 8 bases sitting between them. This CDR3 has 12 residues. The CDR3 DNA reads TGTGCCAGCAGCTTAGGAACACCCGAGCAGTTCTTC. Translating it yields CASSLGTPEQFF.